Listed here are 22 T cell receptor beta chains from one sample, sequenced in a study of a mutant IDH1 vaccine in newly diagnosed glioma. The time point denotes: week 23, last vaccination. A single vaccine dose contained 300 ug of mutant IDH1 20-mer peptide, and topical imiquimod was used with it. Method: immunoSEQ multiplex PCR; TCRdb's copy keeps in-frame clones and lacks some. The repertoire holds around 80,000 clones, with approximately 89% as singletons. For these receptors, no antigen is known. This sample comprised PBMCs, obtained from a glioma patient whose treatment included an IDH1 peptide vaccine. All receptors derive from a woman in her 50s with glioma.

The CDR3 loop reads CASNPRGGRGTYGYTF. CDR3 sequence (DNA): TGTGCCAGCAATCCCCGGGGGGGACGCGGGACCTATGGCTACACCTTC. The chain links TRBV2 to TRBJ1-2, with a weak D call TRBD1 (5 bases). The V and J ends lost 7 bases and 4 bases respectively, with 22 bases between them. Germline V lookup: CDR1 SNHLY, CDR2 FYNNEI. This CDR3 is 16 amino acids long. Full variable domain (remainder filled in from reference TRBV2 and TRBJ1-2): EPEVTQTPSHQVTQMGQEVILRCVPISNHLYFYWYRQILGQKVEFLVSFYNNEISEKSEIFDDQFSVERPDGSNFTLKIRSTKLEDSAMYFCASNPRGGRGTYGYTFGSGTRLTVV.

This chain connects TRBV27 to TRBJ2-2; 9 bases are shared with TRBD1. Germline V CDR1 and CDR2: MNHEY, SMNVEV (reference sequence). V shed 5 bases, J shed 6 bases, and the junction held 7 bases outside the gene matches. This CDR3 is built from 15 residues. The CDR3 nucleotides are TGTGCCAGCAGTCGTCGACAGGGGGGGGCCGGGGAGCTGTTTTTT. Its protein product is CASSRRQGGAGELFF.

This chain connects TRBV5-1 to TRBJ2-2; 11 bases agree with TRBD2. The trim removed 0 bases at V and 5 bases at J, leaving 6 bases unmatched. Germline V gene lookup returns CDR1 SGHRS and CDR2 YFSETQ. CDR3 length equals 17 residues. Here the CDR3 reads CASSLELAGVGTGELFF. In DNA, the CDR3 is TGCGCCAGCAGCTTGGAACTAGCGGGAGTAGGGACCGGGGAGCTGTTTTTT.

The chain couples TRBV6-6 to TRBJ1-5; D not resolved. Germline V gene data show CDR1 as MNHNY and CDR2 as SVGAGI (reference sequence). Trimming removed 5 bases from V and 5 bases from J, with 10 bases in between. The CDR3 runs 13 residues. The DNA for the CDR3 is TGTGCCAGCAGTACCCCCCGCGATCAGCCCCAGCATTTT. This codes for CASSTPRDQPQHF.

V usage is TRBV14 and J usage is TRBJ2-3, with D maybe TRBD1 (5 bases). The V gene's germline CDR1 is SGHDN and CDR2 FVKESK. The ends were cut back, 6 bases at V and 6 bases at J, with 19 bases in the middle. This CDR3 is 15 amino acids long. The CDR3 region has the DNA TGTGCCAGCAGACGCGGCCTTGGGGCAGTCGATACGCAGTATTTT. Amino acids: CASRRGLGAVDTQYF.

This CDR3 reads CASSHPLNTEAFF. DNA for the CDR3: TGTGCCAGCAGTCATCCACTGAACACTGAAGCTTTCTTT. The chain combines TRBV6-5 with TRBJ1-1; D is uncertain. V was cut by 5 bases and J by 0 bases, with 7 bases left in between. CDR1 and CDR2 (germline): MNHEY, SVGAGI. CDR3 length: 13 residues.

This clone was picked up one time. This chain joins TRBV6-1 and TRBJ1-5; 10 bases are a match to TRBD1. V lost 4 bases to trimming and J lost 5 bases; unmatched junction nucleotides: 2. Germline V gives CDR1 MNHNS, CDR2 SASEGT. The CDR3 runs 14 residues. CDR3 bases: TGTGCCAGCAGTGGACAGGGGGCACATCAGCCCCAGCATTTT. Encoded protein: CASSGQGAHQPQHF.

The chain joins TRBV2 to TRBJ2-3; D remains ambiguous. Germline lookup yields CDR1 SNHLY and CDR2 FYNNEI. V was trimmed by 1 base and J by 0 bases, leaving 2 bases between them. CDR3 length: 13 amino acids. The CDR3 reads CASSEESTDTQYF. The CDR3 nucleotides read TGTGCCAGCAGTGAAGAGAGCACAGATACGCAGTATTTT. The full variable domain, its missing parts supplied by reference TRBV2 and TRBJ2-3, is EPEVTQTPSHQVTQMGQEVILRCVPISNHLYFYWYRQILGQKVEFLVSFYNNEISEKSEIFDDQFSVERPDGSNFTLKIRSTKLEDSAMYFCASSEESTDTQYFGPGTRLTVL.

This clone has more than one count but fewer than ten. CDR3 amino acids: CASSYGGLEAFF. CDR3 coding DNA: TGTGCCAGCAGTTACGGGGGTCTGGAAGCTTTCTTT. The chain recombines TRBV6-5 with TRBJ1-1; tentatively, D is TRBD1 (5 bases). The CDR3 has 12 amino acids. V lost 2 bases and J 8 bases, leaving 9 bases between the germline ends. Germline V gives CDR1 MNHEY, CDR2 SVGAGI.

The chain recombines TRBV30 with TRBJ1-5; D uncertain. V lost 0 bases and J 3 bases, leaving 9 bases between the germline ends. Germline V lookup: CDR1 GTSNPN, CDR2 SVGIG (reference sequence). The length of the CDR3 is 14 residues. For the CDR3, the DNA is TGTGCCTGGAGTGTATCTACCAACAATCAGCCCCAGCATTTT. Translation gives CAWSVSTNNQPQHF.

This clone was recorded only once. The genes are TRBV15 and TRBJ1-5; a weak D match, TRBD1 (5 bases). CDR1 and CDR2 from the germline V gene are LNHNV and YYDKDF (reference sequence). The CDR3 has 15 amino acids. The V and J ends lost 4 bases and 1 base respectively, with 11 bases between them. CDR3 region: CATSISRESNQPQHF. The CDR3 nucleotides read TGTGCCACCAGCATCTCCAGGGAGAGCAATCAGCCCCAGCATTTT.

V gene TRBV14 combines with J gene TRBJ1-2; possibly TRBD1 for D (5 bases). The ends were cut back, 1 base at V and 3 bases at J, with 18 bases in the middle. The germline V gene encodes CDR1 SGHDN and CDR2 FVKESK. The CDR3 totals 17 residues. In DNA form, the CDR3 reads TGTGCCAGCAGCCAAGCCACCAGACCCAGGGCACACTATGGCTACACCTTC. It encodes CASSQATRPRAHYGYTF.

The genes are TRBV18 and TRBJ2-5, with D possibly matching TRBD2 (5 bases). This CDR3 spans 13 amino acids. The ends were cut back, 6 bases at V and 5 bases at J, with 13 bases in the middle. Germline V gene lookup returns CDR1 KGHSH and CDR2 LQKENI. The DNA of the CDR3 is TGTGCCAGCTCTCAATCCGGGGAGGAGACCCAGTACTTC. It encodes CASSQSGEETQYF.

The CDR3, as DNA: TGTGCCAGCCTGGCAGAGAATAATTCACCCCTCCACTTT. It specifies CASLAENNSPLHF. V and J are TRBV2 and TRBJ1-6; D is unresolved. The CDR3 loop spans 13 amino acids. Germline-derived CDR1 and CDR2 are SNHLY and FYNNEI. The V and J ends lost 8 bases and 5 bases respectively, with 10 bases between them.

V gene TRBV7-9 combines with J gene TRBJ1-1; 8 bases match TRBD1. The length of the CDR3 is 15 residues. Germline CDR1 and CDR2: SEHNR and FQNEAQ (reference sequence). V lost 1 base and J lost 4; bases outside the gene matches: 5. This CDR3 is CASSLVGQGGTEAFF. The CDR3 DNA is TGTGCCAGCAGCTTAGTTGGACAGGGTGGCACTGAAGCTTTCTTT.

This chain uses TRBV10-2 with TRBJ2-1, with D tentatively TRBD1 or TRBD2 (6 bases each). The CDR3 covers 16 residues. The ends were cut back, 2 bases at V and 2 bases at J, with 13 bases in the middle. CDR1 WSHSY and CDR2 SAAADI come from the germline V gene. CDR3 DNA sequence: TGCGCCAGCAGTGAGCAGGGGAGGCGTGCCTACAATGAGCAGTTCTTC. Amino acid sequence: CASSEQGRRAYNEQFF.

The rearrangement links TRBV4-1 to TRBJ2-3, with a possible D match to TRBD1 (6 bases). CDR1 and CDR2 (germline): MGHRA, YSYEKL. This CDR3 comprises 16 residues. V was shortened by 0 bases and J by 0 bases, with 10 bases between the two germline ends. CDR3 bases: TGCGCCAGCAGCCAAGACACCGGGACAAGCACAGATACGCAGTATTTT. It yields the protein CASSQDTGTSTDTQYF.

This chain uses TRBV18 with TRBJ2-1; 10 nucleotides line up with TRBD2. The V gene end was trimmed by 6 bases and the J gene end by 6 bases; junction bases not matched to a gene: 8. CDR1 is KGHSH and CDR2 is LQKENI in the germline V gene. The CDR3 has 15 amino acids. CDR3 coding DNA: TGTGCCAGCTCCCCGACTAGCGGGCCGATCAATGAGCAGTTCTTC. Protein sequence: CASSPTSGPINEQFF.

The chain combines TRBV19 with TRBJ2-7; 10 bases are a match to TRBD2. The CDR3 is 13 amino acids. Trimming cost V 8 bases and J 6 bases; bases outside gene matches: 7. Germline-derived CDR1 and CDR2 are LNHDA and SQIVND (reference sequence). Here the CDR3 DNA reads TGTGCCAGTTCGCTAGCGGGGGTAGCCGAGCAGTACTTC. It encodes CASSLAGVAEQYF.

As for this clone: This specimen includes other DNA sequences encoding the same CDR3. This chain joins TRBV28 and TRBJ2-7; D unclear. In germline, CDR1 is MDHEN, CDR2 SYDVKM. CDR3 length: 12 residues. The ends were cut back, 5 bases at V and 4 bases at J, with 9 bases in the middle. The CDR3 DNA is TGTGCCAGCAGTCTAGTGGGGTACGAGCAGTACTTC. The encoded protein is CASSLVGYEQYF.

The V and J genes are TRBV7-9 and TRBJ2-7, with 9 bases identical to TRBD1. V lost 3 bases to trimming and J lost 5 bases; unmatched junction nucleotides: 2. CDR3 size: 13 residues. CDR1 is SEHNR and CDR2 is FQNEAQ in the germline V gene (reference sequence). Here the CDR3 reads CASSFGTGNEQYF. The CDR3 nucleotides read TGTGCCAGCAGCTTCGGGACAGGGAACGAGCAGTACTTC.

The V gene is TRBV29-1, the J gene TRBJ2-2, with D possibly being TRBD1 or TRBD2 (5 bases each). Germline V gives CDR1 SQVTM, CDR2 ANQGSEA. The ends were cut back, 7 bases at V and 4 bases at J, with 16 bases in the middle. This CDR3 spans 14 amino acids. CDR3 residues: CSAGGPTSTGELFF. In DNA, the CDR3 is TGCAGCGCTGGGGGACCTACATCCACCGGGGAGCTGTTTTTT.